This TCR beta chain stems from a study of cytomegalovirus exposure and HLA in healthy donors. Study-level background: Genetic ancestry analysis placed 81% of the approximately 400 donors that were genotyped in the Caucasian-associated cluster.

Trimming shortened V by 1 base and J by 1 base, and 9 bases separated the two germline ends. The CDR3 spans 14 residues. Germline V gene data show CDR1 as SGHRS and CDR2 as YFSETQ. Study conclusions and caveats: Some 16,000 TCR beta sequences were associated with HLA alleles at 0.05 false discovery rate in a later analysis. Earlier analysis found most TCR beta V segments productive about 87% or about 30% of the time. Cytomegalovirus association was listed for about 160 TCR beta chains.

Primers included in the PCR were 60 Vbeta and 13 Jbeta primers. Some clones are missing from TCRdb's copy, which holds only in-frame ones; the method was immunoSEQ multiplex PCR. The repertoire consists of roughly 150,000 clones, with roughly 80% occurring once and the leading ten covering 2.3%. As for this clone: The antigen remains unidentified.

Specimen: PBMCs. The V call is TRBV5-1, the J call TRBJ2-7; possible D gene TRBD2, 5 bases. The receptor comes from a male donor in good health and CMV-seronegative. The DNA of the CDR3 is TGCGCCAGCAGCTTGAGTCCGGGGTCCTACGAGCAGTACTTC. Translation gives CASSLSPGSYEQYF.